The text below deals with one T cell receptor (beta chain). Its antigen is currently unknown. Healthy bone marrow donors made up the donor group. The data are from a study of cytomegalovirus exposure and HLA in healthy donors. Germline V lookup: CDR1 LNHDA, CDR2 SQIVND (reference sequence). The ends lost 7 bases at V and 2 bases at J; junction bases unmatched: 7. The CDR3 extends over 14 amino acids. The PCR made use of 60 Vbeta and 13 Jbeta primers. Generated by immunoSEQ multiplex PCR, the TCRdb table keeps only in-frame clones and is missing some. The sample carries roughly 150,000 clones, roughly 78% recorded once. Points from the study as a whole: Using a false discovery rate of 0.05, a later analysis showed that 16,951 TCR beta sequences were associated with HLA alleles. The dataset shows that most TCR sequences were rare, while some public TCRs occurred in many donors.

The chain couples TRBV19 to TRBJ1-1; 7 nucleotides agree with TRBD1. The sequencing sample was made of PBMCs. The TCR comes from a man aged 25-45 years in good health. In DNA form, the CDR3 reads TGTGCCAGTACTACCGGGACAGTCAACACTGAAGCTTTCTTT. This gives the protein CASTTGTVNTEAFF. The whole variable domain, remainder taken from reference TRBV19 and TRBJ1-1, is DGGITQSPKYLFRKEGQNVTLSCEQNLNHDAMYWYRQDPGQGLRLIYYSQIVNDFQKGDIAEGYSVSREKKESFPLTVTSAQKNPTAFYLCASTTGTVNTEAFFGQGTRLTVV.